Sequencing of this TCR beta chain was carried out in a study of early T cells in non-severe SARS-CoV-2 infection. On the study more broadly: Chains were not paired, and sequencing was done on bulk RNA from unsorted whole blood. Study observations and caveats: In VDJdb matching, anti-spike CD8 responses were favored while private and CD4 specificities went missing.

TCRdb re-analysed the 5' RACE reads in MiXCR, keeping a single row per CDR3 protein. The sample yields around 34,000 distinct CDR3 sequences, 4.5% to 5.5% seen once. This clonotype appeared a few times. What it binds is not known. This CDR3 comprises 14 residues. This receptor was obtained from an adult who was a healthcare worker with PCR-confirmed SARS-CoV-2 infection or an uninfected control (not recorded which). The chain combines TRBV21-1 with TRBJ2-7; the listed D gene, TRBD1, was not tested against the DNA. TRBV21-1 counts as a pseudogene. Specimen: whole blood. The CDR3 DNA follows: TGTGCCAGCAGTCGCCAACCCCCGACGCGCGAGCAGTACTTC. It yields the protein CASSRQPPTREQYF.